This T cell receptor beta chain was found in a study of T cell repertoires in cytomegalovirus infection. Across the whole study: Indications came from public TCR beta signatures; they pointed to CMV infection and to a matching HLA type.

TCRdb reprocessed the reads with MiXCR, giving one entry per CDR3 protein. The profile shows about 180,000 distinct CDR3 sequences, 17% of them singletons. CDR1 is MNHEY and CDR2 is SVGAGI in the germline V gene. The V end was cut by 7 bases, the J end by 0 bases, with 22 bases between. The CDR3 length is 17 residues. This TCR came from a human donor in good health (CMV status not recorded). Some clones in this sample may be carry-over from other donors' samples. V and J are TRBV6-5 and TRBJ2-7, with D possibly called TRBD1 or TRBD2 (5 bases each). Sequencing used CD8+ T cells from PBMCs. The CDR3 protein is CASISFLRDGSSYEQYF. In DNA, the CDR3 is TGTGCCAGCATTTCATTTCTCCGGGACGGCAGCTCCTACGAGCAGTACTTC.